The source of this T cell receptor beta chain is a study of vaccination and CD4 T cells after COVID-19. CD4+ T cells that had been cultured provided DNA sequenced with the Oncomine TCR Beta short-read assay. TCRdb re-derived calls from the PCR reads in MiXCR, one entry per CDR3 protein. The sample has 15,000 to 20,000 distinct CDR3 sequences; 45% to 50% are singletons. Treatment: approximately nine-day PBMC culture with coronavirus spike peptide pools or control peptides (ViraFEST assay). On this clonotype: Antigen specificity is unknown.

In germline, CDR1 is LNHNV, CDR2 YYDKDF (reference sequence). V shed 4 bases and J shed 2 bases, with 7 bases lying between them. The CDR3 is made up of 13 amino acids. V usage is TRBV15 and J usage is TRBJ2-3; D may be TRBD1 or TRBD2 (5 bases each). Input material: CD4+ T cells from blood, cultured in vitro. The receptor was isolated from a human donor who had recovered from COVID-19. In DNA, the CDR3 is TGTGCCACCAGCAAGGGACCCACAGATACGCAGTATTTT. Translating it yields CATSKGPTDTQYF.